The 28 T cell receptor beta chains in this list originate from one sample, sequenced in a study of T cell responses to AZD1222 COVID-19 vaccine. The data were produced by immunoSEQ multiplex PCR, yet TCRdb's version contains in-frame clones alone and is incomplete. Seen here are tens of thousands of clones, roughly nine tenths observed once, and the top ten hold 9.3%. Sample: peripheral blood, taken 28 days after the second AZD1222 dose. These receptors were collected from an adult who received the AZD1222 COVID-19 vaccine.

CDR3 protein: CASTDLVKLFF. The CDR3 coding sequence is TGTGCCAGCACCGACCTCGTAAAACTGTTTTTT. The V gene is TRBV6-5, the J gene TRBJ1-4; no clear D. This CDR3 has 11 amino acids. Looked up from germline, CDR1 is MNHEY and CDR2 is SVGAGI. Trimming took 7 bases from V and 10 from J, leaving 10 bases between them.

The V and J genes are TRBV28 and TRBJ1-1, with 10 bases matching TRBD1. The CDR3 is made up of 18 amino acids. V was clipped by 5 bases and J by 0 bases; unmatched bases: 12. CDR1 and CDR2 from the germline V gene are MDHEN and SYDVKM. CDR3 sequence reads: CASSPQGQGLPMNTEAFF. For the CDR3, the DNA is TGTGCCAGCAGTCCCCAGGGACAGGGGCTTCCCATGAACACTGAAGCTTTCTTT.

The chain employs TRBV2 and TRBJ2-1, with 9 bases aligning to TRBD1. The CDR3 extends over 13 amino acids. In germline, CDR1 is SNHLY, CDR2 FYNNEI. V dropped 6 bases and J dropped 7; count of bases not matched to a gene: 4. CDR3 nucleotides: TGTGCCAGCAGCGAGACAGGGGGAAATGAGCAGTTCTTC. Its protein is CASSETGGNEQFF.

The chain joins TRBV6-5 to TRBJ2-1; D is ambiguous. The V end lost 6 bases, the J end lost 6 bases, and 9 bases lay between the germline ends. Germline CDR1 is MNHEY and CDR2 is SVGAGI. The CDR3 is 12 residues long. CDR3 loop: CASRTGVNEQFF. CDR3 nucleotide sequence: TGTGCCAGCAGGACTGGTGTCAATGAGCAGTTCTTC.

The chain uses TRBV4-1 and TRBJ2-1; TRBD1 matches at 9 bases. CDR3 length: 13 residues. V dropped 3 bases and J dropped 13; count of bases not matched to a gene: 7. Per germline, CDR1 MGHRA and CDR2 YSYEKL. The CDR3 coding sequence is TGCGCCAGCAGCCAGGCCGGGACAGGGAAACAGTTCTTC. Its protein product is CASSQAGTGKQFF.

V and J are TRBV7-8 and TRBJ1-1; a possible D gene is TRBD1 (6 bases). CDR1 SGHVS and CDR2 FQNEAQ come from the germline V gene. The CDR3 length is 15 residues. The V end lost 1 base, the J end lost 2 bases, and 11 bases lay between the germline ends. CDR3 in DNA: TGTGCCAGCAGCTTAGTTGGGACAAAAAACACTGAAGCTTTCTTT. This gives the protein CASSLVGTKNTEAFF.

The V gene is TRBV12-3 or TRBV12-4, the J gene TRBJ1-3; TRBD1 agrees at 8 bases. J lost 8 bases, V lost 10 bases, and 7 bases had no gene match. The CDR3 is 12 amino acids. CDR3 region: CANTDRVHTIYF. As DNA, the CDR3 is TGTGCCAACACGGACAGGGTTCACACCATATATTTT.

This clone was picked up a small number of times. The V gene is TRBV27, the J gene TRBJ1-5, with 11 bases that match TRBD1. The V segment lost 4 bases and the J segment 6 bases; nucleotides outside the gene matches: 8. Germline lookup yields CDR1 MNHEY and CDR2 SMNVEV (reference sequence). The length of the CDR3 is 16 residues. CDR3 DNA sequence: TGTGCCAGCAGTTCGCGGACAGGGGGCTATGGTCAGCCCCAGCATTTT. It translates to CASSSRTGGYGQPQHF.

CDR3 region: CASSLEAGGSDTQYF. The CDR3 region has the DNA TGTGCCAGCAGCTTAGAAGCGGGGGGCTCAGATACGCAGTATTTT. The chain is built from TRBV11-3 and TRBJ2-3, with TRBD2 matching 9 bases. The CDR3 length is 15 residues. Germline CDR1 and CDR2: SGHNT and YENEEA. The V and J ends lost 0 bases and 4 bases, in that order; junction bases with no gene match: 2.

The chain employs TRBV7-9 and TRBJ1-1; D is unresolved. The germline V gene encodes CDR1 SEHNR and CDR2 FQNEAQ (reference sequence). The CDR3 spans 14 residues. The V and J ends lost 1 base and 6 bases respectively, with 12 bases between them. CDR3 in amino acids: CASSLEGSAAEAFF. The CDR3, as DNA: TGTGCCAGCAGCTTAGAGGGCAGCGCGGCTGAAGCTTTCTTT. The whole variable domain, filled in from reference TRBV7-9 and TRBJ1-1, reads DTGVSQNPRHKITKRGQNVTFRCDPISEHNRLYWYRQTLGQGPEFLTYFQNEAQLEKSRLLSDRFSAERPKGSFSTLEIQRTEQGDSAMYLCASSLEGSAAEAFFGQGTRLTVV.

This clone has a handful of counts. The chain has TRBV11-3 and TRBJ1-2; perhaps TRBD1 as D (6 bases). The CDR3 has 12 residues. Germline loops: CDR1 SGHNT, CDR2 YENEEA. Trimming removed 9 bases at V and 3 bases at J, with 11 bases between. CDR3 amino acids: CARPQGYYGYTF. The CDR3 nucleotides are TGTGCCAGACCACAGGGATACTATGGCTACACCTTC. The variable domain in full, completed from reference TRBV11-3 and TRBJ1-2, reads EAGVVQSPRYKIIEKKQPVAFWCNPISGHNTLYWYLQNLGQGPELLIRYENEEAVDDSQLPKDRFSAERLKGVDSTLKIQPAELGDSAVYLCARPQGYYGYTFGSGTRLTVV.

The chain is built from TRBV18 and TRBJ1-1; D gene ambiguous. The V and J ends lost 5 bases and 0 bases respectively, with 7 bases between them. Germline V gene lookup returns CDR1 KGHSH and CDR2 LQKENI. This CDR3 is 13 amino acids long. This CDR3 reads CASSSKLNTEAFF. The CDR3 coding sequence is TGTGCCAGCTCATCCAAACTGAACACTGAAGCTTTCTTT.

This clone occurred a few times. V usage is TRBV19 and J usage is TRBJ1-2; tentative D call: TRBD1 (6 bases). This CDR3 comprises 14 residues. V lost 3 bases and J lost 4, with 12 bases in between. Looked up from germline, CDR1 is LNHDA and CDR2 is SQIVND (reference sequence). CDR3 DNA: TGTGCCAGTAGTATCGGGGGCGAATCCTATGGCTACACCTTC. Translated, it gives CASSIGGESYGYTF.

The chain joins TRBV30 to TRBJ1-2; perhaps TRBD1 as D (5 bases). CDR3 size: 14 residues. Trimming took 5 bases from V and 4 from J, leaving 17 bases between them. Per germline, CDR1 GTSNPN and CDR2 SVGIG (reference sequence). The CDR3 loop reads CAWARGGVIYGYTF. The CDR3 nucleotides read TGTGCCTGGGCGCGCGGAGGGGTTATCTATGGCTACACCTTC.

This clone has just one count. The chain recombines TRBV19 with TRBJ1-2; 9 nucleotides match TRBD1. There are 13 residues in the CDR3. Trimming at V came to 5 bases and at J to 7 bases, leaving 5 bases not matched to a gene. Germline values: CDR1 LNHDA, CDR2 SQIVND (reference sequence). CDR3 sequence (DNA): TGTGCCAGTAGTCAGGGACAGGGAGGTGGCTACACCTTC. Protein product: CASSQGQGGGYTF.

The J gene is TRBJ2-7, the V gene TRBV12-3 or TRBV12-4, with a weak D call TRBD1 (6 bases). The germline V and J ends were trimmed by 7 bases and 2 bases, with 12 bases remaining between them. CDR3 length: 13 amino acids. The CDR3 sequence is CASKPGETYEQYF. The CDR3 bases are TGTGCCAGCAAGCCAGGGGAGACCTACGAGCAGTACTTC.

The chain couples TRBV28 to TRBJ1-4, with D perhaps matching TRBD1 (6 bases). CDR1 is MDHEN and CDR2 is SYDVKM in the germline V gene. This CDR3 has 15 amino acids. The V end was cut by 4 bases, the J end by 4 bases, with 13 bases between. In nucleotides, the CDR3 is TGTGCCAGCAGTTCCCCACAGGGCCTTAATGAAAAACTGTTTTTT. Its protein product is CASSSPQGLNEKLFF. The variable domain in full, completed from reference TRBV28 and TRBJ1-4, reads DVKVTQSSRYLVKRTGEKVFLECVQDMDHENMFWYRQDPGLGLRLIYFSYDVKMKEKGDIPEGYSVSREKKERFSLILESASTNQTSMYLCASSSPQGLNEKLFFGSGTQLSVL.

The chain carries TRBV19 and TRBJ1-4; D gene ambiguous. The CDR3 is 12 residues long. V was trimmed by 2 bases and J by 6 bases, leaving 4 bases between them. The germline V gene has CDR1 LNHDA and CDR2 SQIVND (reference sequence). This chain's CDR3 is CASSIKDEKLFF. DNA for the CDR3: TGTGCCAGTAGTATAAAGGATGAAAAACTGTTTTTT.

V is TRBV5-1 and J is TRBJ2-7; possible D gene TRBD2, 5 bases. Trimming removed 4 bases from V and 2 bases from J, with 10 bases in between. Germline CDR1 and CDR2: SGHRS and YFSETQ. The CDR3 consists of 13 residues. CDR3 region: CASSTGKAYEQYF. CDR3 bases: TGCGCCAGCAGCACGGGGAAGGCCTACGAGCAGTACTTC.

In this sample, this clone turned up once. The CDR3 DNA sequence: TGTGCCAGCAGCCGCCGGACTAGCGGCTACGAGCAGTACGTC. Translation gives CASSRRTSGYEQYV. The chain couples TRBV11-3 to TRBJ2-7, with TRBD2 matching 10 bases. CDR1 is SGHNT, CDR2 YENEEA, per germline. The junction had 4 bases not matched to a gene; V was cut back by 5 bases and J by 3 bases. The CDR3 runs to 14 residues.

The chain is built from TRBV10-2 and TRBJ2-7, with a tentative D call TRBD1 (5 bases). V gave up 4 bases and J gave up 0 bases, with 13 bases separating them. The CDR3 has 15 amino acids. CDR1 is WSHSY and CDR2 is SAAADI in the germline V gene. CDR3 DNA: TGCGCCAGCAGTGCTCGGACAACTCACTCCTACGAGCAGTACTTC. This sequence encodes CASSARTTHSYEQYF.

This clone was recorded only once. The chain recombines TRBV5-4 with TRBJ2-5; TRBD2 matches 7 bases. The V gene's germline CDR1 is SGHNT and CDR2 YYREEE (reference sequence). V was clipped by 4 bases and J by 3 bases; unmatched bases: 6. This CDR3 is built from 14 residues. This CDR3 is CASSLDAGEETQYF. The CDR3 bases are TGTGCCAGCAGCCTGGATGCGGGGGAAGAGACCCAGTACTTC. The whole variable domain, filled in from reference TRBV5-4 and TRBJ2-5, reads ETGVTQSPTHLIKTRGQQVTLRCSSQSGHNTVSWYQQALGQGPQFIFQYYREEENGRGNFPPRFSGLQFPNYSSELNVNALELDDSALYLCASSLDAGEETQYFGPGTRLLVL.

The chain links TRBV4-3 to TRBJ2-6; no clear D gene. The V end lost 0 bases, the J end lost 0 bases, and 12 bases lay between the germline ends. Germline assignment: CDR1 LGHNA and CDR2 YSLEER. The CDR3 has 18 residues. The CDR3 region has the DNA TGCGCCAGCAGCCAAGATCATGGGTTATCCTCTGGGGCCAACGTCCTGACTTTC. Translating it yields CASSQDHGLSSGANVLTF.

This chain joins TRBV28 and TRBJ1-4; TRBD1 matches 9 bases. The CDR3 loop spans 14 amino acids. Unmatched junction bases numbered 11, after V lost 10 bases and J lost 8 bases. The germline gives CDR1 MDHEN, CDR2 SYDVKM. CDR3 sequence (DNA): TGTGCCACCGTGGAACAGGGGGCTCGGGAAAAACTGTTTTTT. Encoded protein: CATVEQGAREKLFF.

This clone was seen more than once but under ten times. V gene TRBV7-3 combines with J gene TRBJ2-2; the D gene is possibly TRBD2 (5 bases). Trimming left V 3 bases short and J 1 base short, with 6 bases between. Per germline, CDR1 SGHTA and CDR2 FQGTGA. The CDR3 runs to 14 residues. The CDR3 region has the DNA TGTGCCAGCAGCTTGAGCGGGAACACCGGGGAGCTGTTTTTT. This sequence encodes CASSLSGNTGELFF.

The chain is built from TRBV11-1 and TRBJ1-2; 7 bases fit TRBD1. The V gene's germline CDR1 is SGHAT and CDR2 FQDESV (reference sequence). Germline trimming cut 5 bases from V and 7 bases from J; bases unmatched to any gene: 7. The CDR3 covers 13 residues. CDR3 bases: TGTGCCAGCAGCCTTGACAGGGTTGGTGGCTACACCTTC. It yields the protein CASSLDRVGGYTF.

The table lists this clone with a count of one. This chain connects TRBV6-2 or TRBV6-3 to TRBJ1-2; TRBD1 matches at 10 bases. Per germline, CDR1 MNHEY and CDR2 SVGEGT. The V segment lost 2 bases and the J segment 8 bases; nucleotides outside the gene matches: 8. The CDR3 length is 15 residues. The CDR3 DNA is TGTGCCAGCAGTTACCCGGGACAGGGGCGGAAAGGCTACACCTTC. Its translation is CASSYPGQGRKGYTF.

The rearrangement joins TRBV6-5 to TRBJ2-7; no reliable D call. V lost 6 bases, J lost 7 bases, and 19 bases lay in between. The germline V gene encodes CDR1 MNHEY and CDR2 SVGAGI. The CDR3 covers 14 residues. The CDR3 protein is CASSPGSNPLEQYF. The CDR3 nucleotides read TGTGCCAGCAGCCCCGGGTCCAATCCCTTAGAGCAGTACTTC.